The text below deals with one T cell receptor beta chain. Its antigen remains undetermined. No base-level quality is on record; no much larger clone is a single base apart. To sequence the TCRbeta CDR3 region, genomic DNA was isolated from the sorted cells. The immunoSEQ Assay was used for sequencing of TCRbeta CDR3 regions. This immuneACCESS table, as held by TCRdb, lists in-frame sequences with V and J called but not all clones. Of the missing ones, under half trace to an unresolved V gene in checked studies; the others have no known cause. Present in this sample are 65,000 to 80,000 clones, around 83% of which were seen just once. The leading ten clones occupy approximately 6.3% of the sample. This specimen belongs to a study of OX40 agonist ivuxolimab in advanced cancers. For the wider study: Ivuxolimab was an agonistic, fully human IgG2 monoclonal antibody directed against OX40 (CD134), a costimulatory receptor. Intravenous ivuxolimab was administered to patients every 2 weeks at six dose levels: 0.01, 0.1, 0.3, 1.5, 3 and 10 mg/kg. Of the approximately 50 dose-escalation patients, hepatocellular carcinoma was present in 19, melanoma in some 15, renal cell carcinoma in 9 and head and neck cancer in 9. A male proportion of around 83% and a mean age of approximately 55 years, ranging from about 23 to 90, were recorded for the dose-escalation cohort. Patients were allowed to have had prior anti-PD-1, anti-PD-L1 or anti-CTLA-4 therapy, and approximately 40% of the dose-escalation patients had been treated with checkpoint inhibitors. Partial responses occurred in three dose-escalation patients: two with cutaneous melanoma and one with hepatocellular carcinoma. Peripheral TCRbeta sequencing aimed to test whether ivuxolimab altered TCR sequence diversity and caused clonal T-cell expansion. The monotherapy dose-escalation portion (N ≈ 50 patients) of the phase I ivuxolimab trial is reported in the paper.

Patients with autoimmune disease history or receiving systemic immunosuppression were excluded from the trial. Peripheral blood for TCR sequencing was collected from all dose cohorts at baseline, on cycle 4 day 1, and on cycle 7 day 1. Samples were obtained from an open-label, multicenter, first-in-human phase I dose-escalation trial of ivuxolimab. Adults with locally advanced or metastatic melanoma, renal cell carcinoma, hepatocellular carcinoma or head and neck squamous cell carcinoma were enrolled in the trial. Before TCR sequencing, CD4+ T cells and CD8+ T cells from peripheral blood were sorted into separate populations. Findings and caveats that apply to the study as a whole: Low levels of normalized T-cell clonal expansion were also seen in some patients who did not respond. After ivuxolimab, more expanded clones were found on average in CD8+ T cells than in CD4+ T cells. Which antigens the clonally expanded peripheral T cells were specific for was not determined. At doses of 0.1 to 3.0 mg/kg, clonal expansion of both CD4+ and CD8+ T cells in blood was seen between baseline and week 6. Partial responders in the 0.1-3.0 mg/kg groups had among the lowest normalized peripheral clonal expansion, especially among CD8+ T cells.

Relative to germline, V is 4 bases shorter and J is 5 bases shorter, with 14 bases between their ends. The CDR3 numbers 14 residues from cysteine through phenylalanine. Here the CDR3 DNA is all that survives: 42 bases in frame from base 1. Via the germline V gene, CDR1 is SGHTA and CDR2 FQGNSA. This chain joins TRBV7-2 to TRBJ2-5; D gene: possibly TRBD2, on 6 matching bases. This material consisted of CD4+ or CD8+ T cells sorted from blood, taken in a trial of the OX40 agonist ivuxolimab. This clonotype was obtained from an adult with an advanced solid tumor such as melanoma, head and neck, liver or kidney cancer. The nucleotides are TGTGCCAGCAGCTCGACTAGTGTTTGGGAGACCCAGTACTTC. Its protein product is CASSSTSVWETQYF.